Each of the 23 T cell receptor beta chains below was sequenced from the same sample in a study of T cell changes during pregnancy in multiple sclerosis. The table came from immunoSEQ multiplex PCR; TCRdb's copy has only in-frame clones and leaves some out. The sample carries roughly 100,000 clones, about nine tenths recorded once. The sequencing here drew on peripheral blood, taken in the second trimester of pregnancy. These receptors were collected from a female donor with multiple sclerosis, enrolled in a pregnancy study.

The chain is built from TRBV6-5 and TRBJ2-7; D unresolved. With 0 bases removed from V and 6 bases from J, the gap between germline ends came to 12 bases. Germline values: CDR1 MNHEY, CDR2 SVGAGI. The CDR3 runs to 14 residues. CDR3 region: CASSYSKLTREQYF. CDR3 coding DNA: TGTGCCAGCAGTTACTCGAAACTGACACGCGAGCAGTACTTC.

J is TRBJ2-7 and V is TRBV6-5; maybe TRBD1 (6 bases). The CDR3 spans 14 residues. V shed 6 bases and J shed 0 bases, with 12 bases lying between them. The germline CDR1 and CDR2 sequences are MNHEY and SVGAGI. DNA for the CDR3: TGTGCCAGCAGCCGGAGACAGGACTCCTACGAGCAGTACTTC. Translating it yields CASSRRQDSYEQYF.

This chain uses TRBV7-9 with TRBJ2-2; 7 bases match TRBD1. CDR1 and CDR2 from the germline V gene are SEHNR and FQNEAQ (reference sequence). The CDR3 spans 16 residues. J gave up 1 base and V 2 bases, and 4 bases lay outside the gene matches. The CDR3 nucleotides are TGTGCCAGCAGCTTAAGGCAGGGGGAGAACACCGGGGAGCTGTTTTTT. This encodes CASSLRQGENTGELFF. Using reference TRBV7-9 and TRBJ2-2 for the parts outside the CDR3, the full variable domain is DTGVSQNPRHKITKRGQNVTFRCDPISEHNRLYWYRQTLGQGPEFLTYFQNEAQLEKSRLLSDRFSAERPKGSFSTLEIQRTEQGDSAMYLCASSLRQGENTGELFFGEGSRLTVL.

The CDR3 bases are TGTGCCAGCAGTTTACAGTACCAAGAGACCCAGTACTTC. It encodes CASSLQYQETQYF. The V and J genes are TRBV27 and TRBJ2-5; D not certain. CDR3 length: 13 amino acids. From germline, CDR1 is MNHEY and CDR2 SMNVEV (reference sequence). V was shortened by 2 bases and J by 0 bases, with 4 bases between the two germline ends.

This clone has just one count. The rearrangement joins TRBV28 to TRBJ1-1; D is unresolved. Germline loops: CDR1 MDHEN, CDR2 SYDVKM. This CDR3 spans 13 amino acids. The ends were cut back, 2 bases at V and 4 bases at J, with 8 bases in the middle. CDR3 loop: CASSLQAGTEAFF. CDR3 bases: TGTGCCAGCAGTTTACAGGCAGGCACTGAAGCTTTCTTT.

The V call is TRBV5-1, the J call TRBJ2-5; maybe TRBD2 (5 bases). CDR1 and CDR2 (germline): SGHRS, YFSETQ. This CDR3 contains 14 residues. Trimming took 4 bases from V and 1 from J, leaving 11 bases between them. The CDR3 region has the DNA TGCGCCAGCAGCCGAGCTGGAGGCCAAGAGACCCAGTACTTC. Translation: CASSRAGGQETQYF.

This sequence joins TRBV9 and TRBJ2-1; TRBD2 matches at 7 bases. The CDR3 loop spans 16 amino acids. Germline assignment: CDR1 SGDLS and CDR2 YYNGEE. Trimming cost V 1 base and J 3 bases; bases outside gene matches: 7. CDR3 sequence reads: CASSVSLASGYNEQFF. DNA of the CDR3: TGTGCCAGCAGCGTATCCCTGGCTAGCGGCTACAATGAGCAGTTCTTC.

V gene TRBV2 combines with J gene TRBJ2-1; D possibly corresponds to TRBD2 (6 bases). With 6 bases removed from V and 8 bases from J, the gap between germline ends came to 17 bases. The CDR3 has 14 amino acids. Per the germline V gene, CDR1 is SNHLY and CDR2 is FYNNEI. Written as DNA, the CDR3 is TGTGCCAGCAGCCTGGGACTCGGGCCCCATGAGCAGTTCTTC. It translates to CASSLGLGPHEQFF.

The chain uses TRBV20-1 and TRBJ1-1; TRBD1 might be the D (6 bases). This CDR3 is 10 amino acids long. Trimming took 3 bases from V and 9 from J, leaving 8 bases between them. CDR1 is DFQATT and CDR2 is SNEGSKA in the germline V gene (reference sequence). CDR3 nucleotide sequence: TGCAGTGCTAGGGACAGAAAAGCTTTCTTT. The encoded protein is CSARDRKAFF.

V and J are TRBV7-9 and TRBJ2-5, with D possibly being TRBD1 (6 bases). Trimming pared 5 bases from V and 3 bases from J, leaving 16 bases between. CDR3 length: 15 residues. Germline V gene data show CDR1 as SEHNR and CDR2 as FQNEAQ (reference sequence). CDR3 sequence: CASSPGTLGEETQYF. As DNA, the CDR3 is TGTGCCAGCAGCCCTGGGACACTGGGTGAAGAGACCCAGTACTTC. The whole variable domain, filled in from reference TRBV7-9 and TRBJ2-5, reads DTGVSQNPRHKITKRGQNVTFRCDPISEHNRLYWYRQTLGQGPEFLTYFQNEAQLEKSRLLSDRFSAERPKGSFSTLEIQRTEQGDSAMYLCASSPGTLGEETQYFGPGTRLLVL.

The chain employs TRBV27 and TRBJ2-1, with 13 nucleotides matching TRBD2. Germline V gives CDR1 MNHEY, CDR2 SMNVEV (reference sequence). V lost 5 bases, J lost 7 bases, and 5 bases stayed unmatched. The CDR3 runs to 15 residues. The CDR3 sequence is CASSPGLAGVNEQFF. In DNA form, the CDR3 reads TGTGCCAGCAGTCCTGGACTAGCGGGAGTTAATGAGCAGTTCTTC.

V and J are TRBV2 and TRBJ1-5; tentatively, D is TRBD1 (6 bases). The CDR3 spans 13 residues. Germline V lookup: CDR1 SNHLY, CDR2 FYNNEI. The germline V and J ends were trimmed by 6 bases and 2 bases, with 8 bases remaining between them. Written as DNA, the CDR3 is TGTGCCAGCAGAGCAGGGGGCAATCAGCCCCAGCATTTT. Translation: CASRAGGNQPQHF. The full variable domain, completed using reference TRBV2 and TRBJ1-5, is EPEVTQTPSHQVTQMGQEVILRCVPISNHLYFYWYRQILGQKVEFLVSFYNNEISEKSEIFDDQFSVERPDGSNFTLKIRSTKLEDSAMYFCASRAGGNQPQHFGDGTRLSIL.

This clone was seen only once. V and J are TRBV2 and TRBJ1-2, with TRBD1 matching 9 bases. The trim removed 7 bases at V and 6 bases at J, leaving 9 bases unmatched. Germline V gene lookup returns CDR1 SNHLY and CDR2 FYNNEI. The length of the CDR3 is 14 residues. DNA for the CDR3: TGTGCCAGCACTCCTGGACAGGGGACACATGGCTACACCTTC. Translation: CASTPGQGTHGYTF.

The chain recombines TRBV27 with TRBJ2-7; 8 bases map to TRBD1. CDR1 is MNHEY, CDR2 SMNVEV, per germline (reference sequence). Trimming cost V 2 bases and J 2 bases; bases outside gene matches: 5. CDR3 size: 15 residues. DNA for the CDR3: TGTGCCAGCAGTTTAGCCCAGGGGGCAACCTACGAGCAGTACTTC. It is translated as CASSLAQGATYEQYF.

This rearrangement joins TRBV6-1 to TRBJ1-2, with 7 bases lining up with TRBD1. The CDR3 is 14 amino acids. The ends lost 0 bases at V and 8 bases at J; junction bases unmatched: 6. The germline gives CDR1 MNHNS, CDR2 SASEGT. The CDR3 sequence is CASSEAGGASGYTF. The CDR3 bases are TGTGCCAGCAGTGAAGCAGGGGGCGCCTCGGGCTACACCTTC.

Comment on this clone: Different DNA sequences within this sample yield the same CDR3. V and J are TRBV28 and TRBJ1-2; tentative D call: TRBD1 (6 bases). Looked up from germline, CDR1 is MDHEN and CDR2 is SYDVKM. CDR3 length: 14 residues. V was trimmed by 5 bases and J by 2 bases, leaving 12 bases between them. CDR3 DNA sequence: TGTGCCAGCAGTCCCCAAGGACAGAACTATGGCTACACCTTC. As protein: CASSPQGQNYGYTF.

The chain joins TRBV18 to TRBJ2-7; D perhaps matches TRBD1 (6 bases). Trimming took 3 bases from V and 4 from J, leaving 10 bases between them. CDR3 length: 13 residues. CDR1 and CDR2 from the germline V gene are KGHSH and LQKENI. The chain's CDR3 is CASSPLDRYEQYF. The CDR3 nucleotides are TGTGCCAGCTCACCCTTGGACAGATACGAGCAGTACTTC.

This clone has only a few counts. The rearrangement joins TRBV4-2 to TRBJ2-1; the D gene is possibly TRBD2 (5 bases). Trimming shortened V by 1 base and J by 9 bases, and 22 bases separated the two germline ends. The CDR3 runs 17 residues. Germline assignment: CDR1 LGHNA and CDR2 YNFKEQ. The CDR3 protein is CASSQGRGSPRAREQFF. The CDR3 DNA reads as TGTGCCAGCAGCCAAGGGCGAGGGAGCCCTCGGGCGCGTGAGCAGTTCTTC.

The chain has TRBV2 and TRBJ1-4, with TRBD1 matching over 7 bases. Germline V gene data show CDR1 as SNHLY and CDR2 as FYNNEI. The CDR3 is made up of 16 amino acids. Losses at the gene ends were 7 bases for V and 0 bases for J; bases not matched to a gene: 8. CDR3 coding DNA: TGTGCCAGCACCATAGGGGGCTCTGCAACTAATGAAAAACTGTTTTTT. Its translation is CASTIGGSATNEKLFF.

The chain couples TRBV30 to TRBJ2-1; 10 bases match TRBD2. The germline gives CDR1 GTSNPN, CDR2 SVGIG (reference sequence). The length of the CDR3 is 15 residues. V lost 2 bases and J lost 4; bases outside the gene matches: 5. DNA for the CDR3: TGTGCCTGGAGTCTGACTAGCGGGTTTTACAATGAGCAGTTCTTC. It is translated as CAWSLTSGFYNEQFF. The variable domain in full, completed from reference TRBV30 and TRBJ2-1, reads SQTIHQWPATLVQPVGSPLSLECTVEGTSNPNLYWYRQAAGRGLQLLFYSVGIGQISSEVPQNLSASRPQDRQFILSSKKLLLSDSGFYLCAWSLTSGFYNEQFFGPGTRLTVL.

The J gene is TRBJ1-4, the V gene TRBV5-4, with D hard to call. Between the trimmed V and J ends, which lost 2 bases and 5 bases, there was a span of 7 bases. The CDR3 contains 13 residues. Per germline, CDR1 SGHNT and CDR2 YYREEE (reference sequence). CDR3 residues: CASSFDGNEKLFF. DNA for the CDR3: TGTGCCAGCAGCTTCGACGGGAATGAAAAACTGTTTTTT.

This chain's CDR3 is CASSFPDRVPYNEQFF. CDR3 coding DNA: TGTGCCAGCAGTTTCCCCGACAGGGTCCCCTACAATGAGCAGTTCTTC. V is TRBV28 and J is TRBJ2-1, with 7 bases fitting TRBD1. The CDR3 totals 16 residues. Germline CDR1 and CDR2: MDHEN and SYDVKM. Trimming took 3 bases from V and 2 from J; bases not matched to a gene: 7.

J is TRBJ1-3 and V is TRBV4-2, with 10 bases lining up with TRBD1. Germline V gene sequence: CDR1 LGHNA, CDR2 YNFKEQ. J gave up 2 bases and V 0 bases, and 7 bases lay outside the gene matches. This CDR3 spans 18 amino acids. The CDR3 nucleotides are TGTGCCAGCAGCCAAGATAACTTCGGACAGGGGGCTGGAAACACCATATATTTT. This translates into CASSQDNFGQGAGNTIYF.